This TCR beta chain derives from a study of T cell repertoires in cytomegalovirus infection. Turning to the study itself: CMV epitopes used comprised recently identified HLA-C-restricted ones and well-studied HLA-B-restricted ones. The public TCR beta signatures pointed to both CMV infection and matching HLA type.

Points from the study as a whole: Pooled public TCR beta family frequency picked out CMV carriers with the relevant HLA. There were HLA-C-restricted CMV-specific TCR beta clonotypes dominating the ex vivo response.

This CDR3 is 13 amino acids long. The germline V gene has CDR1 SEHNR and CDR2 FQNEAQ (reference sequence). Trimming removed 5 bases from V and 0 bases from J, with 7 bases in between. TCRdb used MiXCR to reprocess the reads, holding one entry per CDR3 protein. The sample has approximately 220,000 distinct CDR3 sequences, about 40% seen once. This clonotype was seen a handful of times. The antigen is unknown. The material sequenced was CD8+ T cells from cultured PBMCs, taken from culture after CMV antigen stimulation. The receptor was derived from a human donor in good health (CMV status not recorded). Some clones in this sample may be carry-over from other donors' samples. The V gene is TRBV7-9, the J gene TRBJ1-2; D not resolved. The CDR3 reads CASSQEANYGYTF. CDR3 bases: TGTGCCAGCAGCCAGGAAGCTAACTATGGCTACACCTTC.